This T cell receptor beta chain was sequenced for a study of blood T cell repertoires in COVID-19. Deletions cut 6 bases from V and 5 bases from J, with 18 bases between. Germline V CDR1 and CDR2: MDHEN, SYDVKM. This CDR3 region has 15 residues. Profiled with immunoSEQ multiplex PCR; TCRdb holds only in-frame clones, not every one. Of 84,000 or so clones listed, 60% to 80% are singletons. The TCR originated in a human donor in a cohort sampled during active COVID-19. Sequencing was done on a sample of peripheral blood. The chain joins TRBV28 to TRBJ2-3; a possible D gene is TRBD2 (5 bases). CDR3 nucleotide sequence: TGTGCCAGCAGCCGAAGGTCGGGGAAGGGAGATACGCAGTATTTT. This encodes CASSRRSGKGDTQYF.